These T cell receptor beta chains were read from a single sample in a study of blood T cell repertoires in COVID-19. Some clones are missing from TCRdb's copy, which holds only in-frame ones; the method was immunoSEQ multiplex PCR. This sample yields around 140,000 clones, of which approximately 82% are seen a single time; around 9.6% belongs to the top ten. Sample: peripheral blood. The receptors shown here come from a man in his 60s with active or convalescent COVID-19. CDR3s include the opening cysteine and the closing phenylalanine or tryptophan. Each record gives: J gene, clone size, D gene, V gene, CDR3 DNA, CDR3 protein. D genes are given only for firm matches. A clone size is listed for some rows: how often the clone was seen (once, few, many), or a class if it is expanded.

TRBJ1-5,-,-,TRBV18,TGTGCCAGCTCACCCGGGAGTTATAGCAATCAGCCCCAGCATTTT,CASSPGSYSNQPQHF
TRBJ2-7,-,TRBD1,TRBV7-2,TGTGCCAGCAGCCTTGGGACAGGACTCCTCTACGAGCAGTACTTC,CASSLGTGLLYEQYF
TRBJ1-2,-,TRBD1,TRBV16,TGTGCCAGCAGCCAATCCCGGGACAGGGGCCTCTATGGCTACACCTTC,CASSQSRDRGLYGYTF
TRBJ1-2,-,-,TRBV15,TGTGCCACCAGCAGAGGTCAATCCGGCTACACCTTC,CATSRGQSGYTF
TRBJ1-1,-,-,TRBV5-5,TGTGCCAGCAGCGTTACGGGGAACACTGAAGCTTTCTTT,CASSVTGNTEAFF
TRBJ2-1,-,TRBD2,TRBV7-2,TGTGCCAGCAGCAGCAGCGGGGGGGCCTGGAGTGAGCAGTTCTTC,CASSSSGGAWSEQFF
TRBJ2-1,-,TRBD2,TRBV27,TGTGCCAGCAGTTTATCATTACCCGGCGGGGGCTACAATGAGCAGTTCTTC,CASSLSLPGGGYNEQFF
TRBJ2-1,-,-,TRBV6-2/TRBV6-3,TGTGCCAGCAGTTACTCCACTCAGGGGCAGTTCTTC,CASSYSTQGQFF
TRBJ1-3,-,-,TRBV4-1,TGCGCCAGCAGCCCACGATCTACAGGGACGGAGCCTGGAAACACCATATATTTT,CASSPRSTGTEPGNTIYF
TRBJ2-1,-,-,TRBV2,TGTGCCAGTAACCCGGTAATCGGACTCCTCGCCAATGAGCAGTTCTTC,CASNPVIGLLANEQFF
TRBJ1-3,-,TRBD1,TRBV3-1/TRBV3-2,TGTGCCAGCAGCCAAAACAGGGGGTCTGGAAACACCATATATTTT,CASSQNRGSGNTIYF
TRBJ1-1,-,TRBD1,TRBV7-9,TGTGCCAGCAGCTTAGAGGGGGCTTCGGTCTCTGAAGCTTTCTTT,CASSLEGASVSEAFF
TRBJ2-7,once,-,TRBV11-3,TGTGCCAGCAGCCCCTTGAGGGTCGACGAGCAGTACTTC,CASSPLRVDEQYF
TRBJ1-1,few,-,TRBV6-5,TGTGCCAGCAGTTACTCGAAAGGGGTAAGCTCTGAAGCTTTCTTT,CASSYSKGVSSEAFF
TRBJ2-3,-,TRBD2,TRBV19,TGTGCCAGTAGTGCGCGGGAGAGGTCAGATACGCAGTATTTT,CASSARERSDTQYF
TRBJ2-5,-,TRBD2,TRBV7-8,TGTGCCAGCAGCCGAGCGTTAGCGGGGGGCCAAGAGACCCAGTACTTC,CASSRALAGGQETQYF
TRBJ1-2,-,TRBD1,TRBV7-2,TGTGCCAGCAGCTTAACTGGGACAGGGGAGGTATATGGCTACACCTTC,CASSLTGTGEVYGYTF
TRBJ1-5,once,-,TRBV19,TGTGCCGCGGGGGAGGAGTCCCAGCATTTT,CAAGEESQHF
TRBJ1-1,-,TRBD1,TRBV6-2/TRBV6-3,TGTGCCAGCAGCACCTCGTCGGACAGGGGTTTAGACACTGAAGCTTTCTTT,CASSTSSDRGLDTEAFF
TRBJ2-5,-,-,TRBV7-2,TGTGCCAGCAGCTTAGTCGGGTGGGAAGAGACCCAGTACTTC,CASSLVGWEETQYF
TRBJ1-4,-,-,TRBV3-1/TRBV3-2,TGTGCCAGCAGCAACTCCAGGGGAACTAATGAAAAACTGTTTTTT,CASSNSRGTNEKLFF
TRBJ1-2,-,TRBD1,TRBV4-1,TGCGCCAGCAGCCAAGATGAGGGACAGGGGGCGGCCACCGATGGCTACACCTTC,CASSQDEGQGAATDGYTF
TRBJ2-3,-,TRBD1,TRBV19,TGTGCCAGTAGAATTGGACAGGGGTCGACAGATACGCAGTATTTT,CASRIGQGSTDTQYF
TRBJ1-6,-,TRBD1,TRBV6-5,TGTGCCAGCAGTTACCGTTGGGACAGTTATAATTCACCCCTCCACTTT,CASSYRWDSYNSPLHF
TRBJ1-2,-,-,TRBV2,TGTGCCAGCAGTGTGGCGGGGGTAATCGGCTACACCTTC,CASSVAGVIGYTF
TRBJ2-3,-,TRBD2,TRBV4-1,TGCGCCAGCAGCCAAGGACTAGCGGGGGGGCTTTCAGATACGCAGTATTTT,CASSQGLAGGLSDTQYF
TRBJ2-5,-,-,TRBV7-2,TGTGCCAGCAGCTTAGCTGTCTCCCAGGAGACCCAGTACTTC,CASSLAVSQETQYF
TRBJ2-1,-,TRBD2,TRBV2,TGTGCCAGCAGTTCAGCGGGAGGGAGTTACAATGAGCAGTTCTTC,CASSSAGGSYNEQFF
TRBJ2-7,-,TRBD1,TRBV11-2,TGTGCCAGCAGTTCGGACAGGGGTTTTCACGAGCAGTACTTC,CASSSDRGFHEQYF
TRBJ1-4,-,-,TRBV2,TGTGCCAGCAGTGAAGGACTGGAGAGTAATGAAAAACTGTTTTTT,CASSEGLESNEKLFF
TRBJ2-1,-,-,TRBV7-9,TGTGCCAGCAGCTTAGGTACCTACAATGAGCAGTTCTTC,CASSLGTYNEQFF
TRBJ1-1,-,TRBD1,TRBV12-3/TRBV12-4,TGTGCCAGCGGGAACAGGGGATCAGCTTTCTTT,CASGNRGSAFF
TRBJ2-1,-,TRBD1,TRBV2,TGTGCCAGCAGGGGACAGTATTCCTACAATGAGCAGTTCTTC,CASRGQYSYNEQFF
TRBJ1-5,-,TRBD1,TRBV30,TGTGCCTGGAGTGTGGACAGGGGAATTGGGCAGCCCCAGCATTTT,CAWSVDRGIGQPQHF
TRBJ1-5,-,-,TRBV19,TGTGCCAGTAGTTCTCCCACGGGGAACCAGGGACAAAGCAATCAGCCCCAGCATTTT,CASSSPTGNQGQSNQPQHF
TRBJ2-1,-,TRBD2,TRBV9,TGTGCCAGCAGCGTAGCAGCGGGGGGGCCCGTTGAGCAGTTCTTC,CASSVAAGGPVEQFF
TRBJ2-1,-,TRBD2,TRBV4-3,TGCGCCAGCAGCCAACTAGCGGGAGGGCCGGGGAATGAGCAGTTCTTC,CASSQLAGGPGNEQFF